The present T cell receptor (beta chain) was sequenced within a study of blood T cell repertoires in COVID-19. Study overall: The samples span acute and convalescent COVID-19 from the United States, Italy and Spain. Sources were T cells, B-cell-depleted T cells, or PBMCs; the material itself was cDNA or gDNA.

Under the authors' procedure: Nucleated cell number was recorded as an estimate derived from reference gene primer amplification. TCRdb's table, derived via immunoSEQ multiplex PCR, lists solely in-frame clones and lacks some. V and J calls and clone size are those listed in that table; D and trimming were worked out from the DNA. This sample has about 280,000 clones, with approximately 90% found just once. Germline CDR1 reads SGHTS; CDR2 reads YDEGEE. Trimming removed 7 bases from V and 4 bases from J, with 21 bases in between. The CDR3 covers 16 residues. This receptor was taken from a man aged 40-49 years with acute or convalescent COVID-19. V and J are TRBV5-8 and TRBJ1-5; D may be TRBD1 (6 bases). Sequenced sample: peripheral blood. As DNA, the CDR3 is TGTGCCAGCGTCCTTTCGGGACACGGACGGAATCAGCCCCAGCATTTT. Translation: CASVLSGHGRNQPQHF.